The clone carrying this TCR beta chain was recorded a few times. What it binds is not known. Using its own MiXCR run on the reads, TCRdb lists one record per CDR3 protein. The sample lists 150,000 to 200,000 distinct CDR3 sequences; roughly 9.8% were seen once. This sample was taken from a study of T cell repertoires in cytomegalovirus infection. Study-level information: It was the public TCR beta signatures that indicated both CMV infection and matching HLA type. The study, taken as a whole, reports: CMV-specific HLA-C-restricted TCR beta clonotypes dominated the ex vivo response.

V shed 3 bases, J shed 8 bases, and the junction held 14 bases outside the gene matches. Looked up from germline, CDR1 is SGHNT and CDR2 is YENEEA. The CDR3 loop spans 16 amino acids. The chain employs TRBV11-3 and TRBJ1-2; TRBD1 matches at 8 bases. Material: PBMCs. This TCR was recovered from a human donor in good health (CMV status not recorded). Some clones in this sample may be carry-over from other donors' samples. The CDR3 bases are TGTGCCAGCAGCTTGGGGGACAGGAGGACCTTATGCGGCTACACCTTC. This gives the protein CASSLGDRRTLCGYTF.